This T cell receptor beta chain was recorded in a study of Ad26.COV2.S vaccination and SARS-CoV-2 variants. Across the study: Ad26.COV2.S, an intramuscular injection, was given once or twice 56 days apart.

TCRdb's table, derived via immunoSEQ multiplex PCR, lists solely in-frame clones and lacks some. The table records around 450,000 clones, 75% to 90% of them present only once. Specified treatment: 15 to 20 received Ad26.COV2.S at low or high dose, single or two shots; 5 received placebo; per-sample allocation not given. Sampling happened 63 days after the first vaccine or placebo injection. Findings of the study overall: Total T cell responses were possibly underestimated by TCR breadth and depth analyses. Comparable non-spike TCR breadth was observed in vaccine and placebo recipients. The placebo group had lower spike-specific TCR breadth than the vaccine recipients did.

This clone occurred a few times. What it recognizes is unknown. CDR1 and CDR2 from the germline V gene are MDHEN and SYDVKM. V was clipped by 6 bases and J by 6 bases; unmatched bases: 9. The CDR3 has 16 residues. This TCR was recovered from a person aged 18-65 years who received the Ad26.COV2.S COVID-19 vaccine or a placebo. V gene TRBV28 combines with J gene TRBJ2-1, with 12 bases identical to TRBD1. Sequenced material: peripheral blood, taken in a trial of Ad26.COV2.S vaccine versus placebo. The CDR3 is CASSSPGTGGINEQFF. The DNA for the CDR3 is TGTGCCAGCAGCTCGCCCGGGACAGGGGGCATCAATGAGCAGTTCTTC.